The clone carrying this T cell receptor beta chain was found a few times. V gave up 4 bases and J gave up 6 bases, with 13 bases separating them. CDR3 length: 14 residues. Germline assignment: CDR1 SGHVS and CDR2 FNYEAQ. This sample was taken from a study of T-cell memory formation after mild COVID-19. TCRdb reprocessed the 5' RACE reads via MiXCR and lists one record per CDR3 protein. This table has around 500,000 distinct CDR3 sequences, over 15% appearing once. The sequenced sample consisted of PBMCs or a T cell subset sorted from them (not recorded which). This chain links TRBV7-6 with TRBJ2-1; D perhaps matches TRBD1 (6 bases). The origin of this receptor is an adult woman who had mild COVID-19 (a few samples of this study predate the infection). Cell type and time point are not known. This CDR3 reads CASSSITGSNEQFF. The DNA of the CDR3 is TGTGCCAGCAGCTCCATTACAGGGTCCAATGAGCAGTTCTTC.